This T cell receptor beta chain was sequenced during a study of blood T cell repertoires in COVID-19. The wider study: Italy, Spain and the United States were the sources of the convalescent and acute COVID-19 samples. PBMCs, B-cell-depleted T cells, or T cells were the source of the cDNA or gDNA that made up the material.

Original processing notes: Amplified reference gene primers provided the basis for estimating nucleated cell counts. The protocol was immunoSEQ multiplex PCR, while the TCRdb copy is restricted to in-frame clones and leaves out a portion. V and J calls plus clone size are reproduced from that table; the DNA served to infer D and trimming. There are roughly 28,000 clones in the sample; 82% occur only once, and 1.8% lies in the top ten. CDR1 is MGHDK, CDR2 SYGVNS, per germline. CDR3 length: 12 amino acids. V dropped 7 bases and J dropped 1 base, with 7 bases sitting between them. The gene calls are TRBV25-1 and TRBJ1-1; perhaps TRBD1 as D (6 bases). The origin of this receptor is a man older than 75 with active or convalescent COVID-19. Sequenced sample: peripheral blood. For the CDR3, the DNA is TGTGCCAGCACACAGGGGAACACTGAAGCTTTCTTT. Translation: CASTQGNTEAFF.